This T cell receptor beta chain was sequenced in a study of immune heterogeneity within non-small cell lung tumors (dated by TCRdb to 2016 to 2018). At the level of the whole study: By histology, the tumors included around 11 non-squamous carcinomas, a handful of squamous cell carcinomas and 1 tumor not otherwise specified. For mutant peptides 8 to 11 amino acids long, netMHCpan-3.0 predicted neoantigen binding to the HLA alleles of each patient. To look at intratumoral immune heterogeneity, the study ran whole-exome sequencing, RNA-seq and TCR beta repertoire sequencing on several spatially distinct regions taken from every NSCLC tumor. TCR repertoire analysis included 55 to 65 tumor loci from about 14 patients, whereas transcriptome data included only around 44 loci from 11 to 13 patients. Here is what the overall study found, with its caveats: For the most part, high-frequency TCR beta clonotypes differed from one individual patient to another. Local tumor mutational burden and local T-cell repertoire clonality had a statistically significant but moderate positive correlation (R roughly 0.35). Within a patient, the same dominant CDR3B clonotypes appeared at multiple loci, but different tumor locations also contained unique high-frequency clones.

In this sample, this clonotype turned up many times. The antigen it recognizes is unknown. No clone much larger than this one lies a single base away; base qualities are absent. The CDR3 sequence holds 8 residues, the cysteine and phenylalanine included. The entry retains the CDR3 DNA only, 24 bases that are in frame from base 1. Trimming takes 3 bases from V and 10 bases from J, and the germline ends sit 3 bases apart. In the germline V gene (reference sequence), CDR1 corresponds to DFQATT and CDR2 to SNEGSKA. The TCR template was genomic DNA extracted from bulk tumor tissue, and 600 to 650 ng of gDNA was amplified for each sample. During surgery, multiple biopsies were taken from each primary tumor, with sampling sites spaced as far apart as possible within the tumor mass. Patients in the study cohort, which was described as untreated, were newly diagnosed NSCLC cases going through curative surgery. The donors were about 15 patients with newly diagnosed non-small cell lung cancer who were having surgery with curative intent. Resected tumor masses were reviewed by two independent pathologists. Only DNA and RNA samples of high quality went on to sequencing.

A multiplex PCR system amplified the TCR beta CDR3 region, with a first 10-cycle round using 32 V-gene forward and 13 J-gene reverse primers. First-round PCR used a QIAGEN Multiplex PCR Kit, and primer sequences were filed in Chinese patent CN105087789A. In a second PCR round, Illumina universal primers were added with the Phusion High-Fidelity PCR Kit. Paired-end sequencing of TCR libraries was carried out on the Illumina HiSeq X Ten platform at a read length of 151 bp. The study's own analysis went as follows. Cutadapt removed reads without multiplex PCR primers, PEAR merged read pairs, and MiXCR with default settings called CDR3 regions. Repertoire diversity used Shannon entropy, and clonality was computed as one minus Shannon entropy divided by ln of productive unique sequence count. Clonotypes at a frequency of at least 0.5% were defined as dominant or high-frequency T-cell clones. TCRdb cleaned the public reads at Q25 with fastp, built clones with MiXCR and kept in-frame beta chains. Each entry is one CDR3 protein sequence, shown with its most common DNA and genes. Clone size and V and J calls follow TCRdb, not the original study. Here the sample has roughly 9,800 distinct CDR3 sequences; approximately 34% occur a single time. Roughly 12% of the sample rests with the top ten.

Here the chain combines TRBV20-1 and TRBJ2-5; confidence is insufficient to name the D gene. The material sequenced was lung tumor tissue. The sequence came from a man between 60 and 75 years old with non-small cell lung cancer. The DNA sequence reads TGCAGTGCTAGCAACCAGTACTTC. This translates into CSASNQYF.